Following are 14 T cell receptor beta chains from one sample sequenced in a study of T cell changes during pregnancy in multiple sclerosis. Libraries were prepared by immunoSEQ multiplex PCR; TCRdb keeps only in-frame clonotypes and omits some of them. This sample carries about 99,000 clones, approximately 93% of them seen once, and the ten largest clones take about 0.98%. The input for sequencing was peripheral blood, taken after pregnancy. Receptors were obtained from a female donor with multiple sclerosis, enrolled in a pregnancy study.

The table lists this clone with a few counts. V gene TRBV10-1 combines with J gene TRBJ2-2; D not resolved. The CDR3 runs to 15 residues. V lost 3 bases to trimming and J lost 6 bases, with 14 bases between them. Germline CDR1 WNHNN, CDR2 SYGVQD (reference sequence). DNA of the CDR3: TGCGCCAGCAGTGACGAGGTCCGATCGGCCGGGGAGCTGTTTTTT. Amino acid sequence: CASSDEVRSAGELFF.

The rearrangement joins TRBV19 to TRBJ2-7; 8 bases fit TRBD2. The germline gives CDR1 LNHDA, CDR2 SQIVND (reference sequence). The CDR3 contains 15 residues. Trimming removed 5 bases from V and 2 bases from J; junction bases left unmatched: 8. The CDR3 region is CASSLSSGLTYEQYF. The CDR3 DNA is TGTGCCAGTAGTTTGTCTAGCGGGCTAACCTACGAGCAGTACTTC.

The chain carries TRBV19 and TRBJ1-2, with TRBD1 matching 7 bases. CDR3 size: 14 residues. V lost 9 bases and J lost 5; bases outside the gene matches: 12. Germline CDR1 is LNHDA and CDR2 is SQIVND (reference sequence). CDR3 protein: CASGHRGIGYGYTF. The DNA of the CDR3 is TGTGCCAGCGGCCACAGGGGAATAGGGTATGGCTACACCTTC.

The CDR3 coding sequence is TGTGCCAGCAGTGAATCGGGACTAGCGAGAGATACGCAGTATTTT. It translates to CASSESGLARDTQYF. The J gene is TRBJ2-3, the V gene TRBV6-1; 10 nucleotides agree with TRBD2. Germline loops: CDR1 MNHNS, CDR2 SASEGT. Trimming took 2 bases from V and 5 from J; bases not matched to a gene: 4. The CDR3 is made up of 15 amino acids.

The chain joins TRBV5-4 to TRBJ1-1; D perhaps matches TRBD1 (6 bases). The V and J ends lost 3 bases and 1 base respectively, with 10 bases between them. Germline V lookup: CDR1 SGHNT, CDR2 YYREEE (reference sequence). This CDR3 region has 14 residues. The CDR3, as DNA: TGTGCCAGCAGCTCGGGACATTCGAACACTGAAGCTTTCTTT. Translated, it gives CASSSGHSNTEAFF.

The chain couples TRBV4-1 to TRBJ2-7, with 11 bases aligning to TRBD1. This CDR3 has 16 residues. CDR1 and CDR2 from the germline V gene are MGHRA and YSYEKL. The J segment lost 5 bases and the V segment lost 0 bases, leaving 6 bases of the junction unmatched. The CDR3 reads CASSQDSGTGGNEQYF. The CDR3 DNA reads as TGCGCCAGCAGCCAAGATTCTGGGACAGGGGGGAACGAGCAGTACTTC.

In its sample, this clone was seen once. This CDR3 is CAISDRTGLSYEQYF. Here the CDR3 DNA reads TGTGCCATCAGTGACAGGACGGGACTCTCCTACGAGCAGTACTTC. The chain couples TRBV10-3 to TRBJ2-7, with D possibly being TRBD2 (6 bases). Germline-derived CDR1 and CDR2 are ENHRY and SYGVKD. The ends were cut back, 3 bases at V and 0 bases at J, with 12 bases in the middle. This CDR3 region has 15 residues.

The chain uses TRBV7-2 and TRBJ2-5; no reliable D call. The CDR3 consists of 13 residues. The germline V and J ends were trimmed by 5 bases and 5 bases, with 12 bases remaining between them. Germline CDR1 SGHTA, CDR2 FQGNSA. The CDR3 spells CASSPQVGETQYF. DNA for the CDR3: TGTGCCAGCAGCCCCCAAGTCGGGGAGACCCAGTACTTC.

The CDR3 is CASSPGLGTDTQYF. The CDR3 DNA reads TGTGCCAGCAGTCCGGGACTCGGCACAGATACGCAGTATTTT. The rearrangement uses TRBV2 and TRBJ2-3; possibly TRBD2 for D (6 bases). V lost 5 bases to trimming and J lost 1 base, with 10 bases between them. Germline values: CDR1 SNHLY, CDR2 FYNNEI. This CDR3 is 14 amino acids long.

The V call is TRBV6-5, the J call TRBJ1-2, with 10 bases lining up with TRBD1. The J segment lost 7 bases and the V segment lost 4 bases, leaving 9 bases of the junction unmatched. The CDR3 covers 15 residues. Germline V gene sequence: CDR1 MNHEY, CDR2 SVGAGI. DNA of the CDR3: TGTGCCAGCAGTTCCCCCGGGACAGGGGCCGCTGGCTACACCTTC. It translates to CASSSPGTGAAGYTF.

The rearrangement links TRBV11-2 to TRBJ1-3; D gene ambiguous. The germline gives CDR1 SGHAT, CDR2 FQNNGV. The V gene lost 2 bases and the J gene lost 2 bases, with 7 bases spanning the gap. The CDR3 extends over 14 amino acids. CDR3 loop: CASSLTGTGNTIYF. The CDR3 DNA follows: TGTGCCAGCAGCTTAACGGGAACTGGAAACACCATATATTTT.

The table lists this clone with a few counts. J is TRBJ1-1 and V is TRBV20-1; 7 bases match TRBD1. J lost 10 bases, V lost 0 bases, and 2 bases had no gene match. The CDR3 extends over 11 amino acids. CDR1 is DFQATT and CDR2 is SNEGSKA in the germline V gene (reference sequence). The CDR3 DNA reads as TGCAGTGCTAGAGAGACAGGGAGAGCTTTCTTT. Its translation: CSARETGRAFF.

The V call is TRBV29-1, the J call TRBJ2-1; TRBD2 matches 7 bases. After removal of 6 bases from V and 9 bases from J, the junction contained 11 bases not matched to a gene. The CDR3 is 13 amino acids. The germline gives CDR1 SQVTM, CDR2 ANQGSEA. Here the CDR3 reads CSVQWGGSGEQFF. The CDR3 nucleotides read TGCAGCGTACAGTGGGGCGGGAGCGGTGAGCAGTTCTTC.

The rearrangement uses TRBV4-3 and TRBJ2-2, with no clear D. The CDR3 covers 13 residues. V was cut by 3 bases and J by 4 bases, with 6 bases left in between. Per germline, CDR1 LGHNA and CDR2 YSLEER. The CDR3 DNA is TGCGCCAGCAGCCAGTACTCCACCGGGGAGCTGTTTTTT. Protein product: CASSQYSTGELFF.